The following is a T cell receptor beta chain sequence with its context. V lost 5 bases to trimming and J lost 3 bases; unmatched junction nucleotides: 7. Per the germline V gene, CDR1 is GTSNPN and CDR2 is SVGIG (reference sequence). This CDR3 is 15 amino acids long. This sample was taken from a study of T cell changes during pregnancy in multiple sclerosis. The method was immunoSEQ multiplex PCR; TCRdb's version includes in-frame clones alone and lacks a portion of them. The sample lists around 65,000 clones; more than 75% were seen once. The sample consisted of peripheral blood, taken in the third trimester of pregnancy. The receptor was isolated from a female donor in good health, enrolled as a control in a pregnancy study. This chain uses TRBV30 with TRBJ1-3; TRBD1 matches 10 bases. CDR3 sequence (DNA): TGTGCCTGGCGATCCGGGACAGGGGTTGGAAACACCATATATTTT. It encodes CAWRSGTGVGNTIYF.